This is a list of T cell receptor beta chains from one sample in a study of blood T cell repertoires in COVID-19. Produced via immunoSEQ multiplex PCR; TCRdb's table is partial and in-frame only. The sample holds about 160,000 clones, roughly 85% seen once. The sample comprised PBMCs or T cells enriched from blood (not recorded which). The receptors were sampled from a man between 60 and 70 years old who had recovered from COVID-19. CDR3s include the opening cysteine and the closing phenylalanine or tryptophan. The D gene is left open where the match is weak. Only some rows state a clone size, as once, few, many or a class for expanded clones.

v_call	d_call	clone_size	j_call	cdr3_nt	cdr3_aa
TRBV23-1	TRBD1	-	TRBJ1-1	TGCGCCAGCAGTCAATCGGGGGGACAGGGGGCTCGAGGGACCATGAACACTGAAGCTTTCTTT	CASSQSGGQGARGTMNTEAFF
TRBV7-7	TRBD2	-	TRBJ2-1	TGTGCTAGCAGCTTAGCGGGGGGTCCTGAGCAGTTCTTC	CASSLAGGPEQFF
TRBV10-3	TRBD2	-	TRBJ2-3	TGTGCCATCAGTAATCTAGCGGCCACAGATACGCAGTATTTT	CAISNLAATDTQYF
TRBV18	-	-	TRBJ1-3	TGTGCCAGCTCACCGGGACAATCTGGAAACACCATATATTTT	CASSPGQSGNTIYF
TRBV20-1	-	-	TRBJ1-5	TGCAGTGCTAGTACGGACAGCCCGAATCAGCCCCAGCATTTT	CSASTDSPNQPQHF
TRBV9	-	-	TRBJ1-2	TGTGCCAGCAGCGTCCACGTCGCCTTGGAGGATGGCTACACCTTC	CASSVHVALEDGYTF
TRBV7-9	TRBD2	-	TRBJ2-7	TGTGCCAGCAGCTTAGGTCTAGCGGGAGCGAGTGAGCAGTACTTC	CASSLGLAGASEQYF
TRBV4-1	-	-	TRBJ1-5	TGCGCCAGCAGCCAAGATCCGTTCCCGGGTTTGAGCAATCAGCCCCAGCATTTT	CASSQDPFPGLSNQPQHF
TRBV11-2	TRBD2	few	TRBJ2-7	TGTGCCAGCAGCCCACTCCTGGGGGCTAGCGGGAGAATAAGGCACGAGCAGTACTTC	CASSPLLGASGRIRHEQYF
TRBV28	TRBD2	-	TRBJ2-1	TGTGCCAGCAGTTTCTCCCCGGGGGGGGGATACAATGAGCAGTTCTTC	CASSFSPGGGYNEQFF
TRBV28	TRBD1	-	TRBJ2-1	TGTGCCAGCAGTCCCGGGACAGGGGGCTTATATGAGCAGTTCTTC	CASSPGTGGLYEQFF
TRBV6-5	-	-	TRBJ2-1	TGTGCCAGCAGTTACTCGGGGGGGCGATACGGTGAGCAGTTCTTC	CASSYSGGRYGEQFF
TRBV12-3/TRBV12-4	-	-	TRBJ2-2	TGTGCCAGCAGTTTAGCCAACTACGGGGAGCTGTTTTTT	CASSLANYGELFF
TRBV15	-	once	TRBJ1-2	TGTGCCACCAGCAGAGGGACAGTATCTAACTATGGCTACACCTTC	CATSRGTVSNYGYTF
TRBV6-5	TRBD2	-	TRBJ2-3	TGTGCCAGCAGTTTCCTCGGCGGGGGGGCCGTAGATACGCAGTATTTT	CASSFLGGGAVDTQYF
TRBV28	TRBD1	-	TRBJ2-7	TGTGCCAGCAGCATCGACCGGGACAGATCCTACGAGCAGTACTTC	CASSIDRDRSYEQYF
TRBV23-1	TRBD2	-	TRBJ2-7	TGCGCCAGCAGTCGATTAGCGGGACTGAGGTACGAGCAGTACTTC	CASSRLAGLRYEQYF
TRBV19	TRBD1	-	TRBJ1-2	TGTGCCAGTAAGGTACAGGGGTCCCATGGCTACACCTTC	CASKVQGSHGYTF
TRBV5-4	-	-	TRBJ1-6	TGTGCCAGCAGCTGGGGGCAGATAAATTCACCCCTCCACTTT	CASSWGQINSPLHF
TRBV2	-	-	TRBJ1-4	TGTGCCAGCAGTGCCGGTGAACAGAGTATGGCAAAACTGTTTTTT	CASSAGEQSMAKLFF
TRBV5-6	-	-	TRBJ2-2	TGTGCCAGCAGCTTTACTACTAGTGGGGCGGGAATGAACACCGGGGAGCTGTTTTTT	CASSFTTSGAGMNTGELFF
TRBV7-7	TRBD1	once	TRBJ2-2	TGTGCCAGCAGCCCGCGGACAGGGGCCGGGGAGCTGTTTTTT	CASSPRTGAGELFF
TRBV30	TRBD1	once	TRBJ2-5	TGTGCCTGGACAGGACAGGCCCAAGAGACCCAGTACTTC	CAWTGQAQETQYF
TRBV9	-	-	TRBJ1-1	TGTGCCAGCAGCGTAGAACAGGACACTGAAGCTTTCTTT	CASSVEQDTEAFF
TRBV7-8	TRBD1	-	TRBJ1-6	TGTGCCAGCAGCGGGGGACAGGGGGCTTATAATTCACCCCTCCACTTT	CASSGGQGAYNSPLHF
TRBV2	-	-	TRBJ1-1	TGTGCCAGCAGTGAACGGGAGCTGAACACTGAAGCTTTCTTT	CASSERELNTEAFF
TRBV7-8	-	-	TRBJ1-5	TGTGCCAGCAGCTCTAACAGGGGCAATCAGCCCCAGCATTTT	CASSSNRGNQPQHF
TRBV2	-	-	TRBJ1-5	TGTGCCAGCAGTGGTTTCTGGGCTGGGAGCAATCAGCCCCAGCATTTT	CASSGFWAGSNQPQHF
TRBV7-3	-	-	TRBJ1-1	TGTGCCAGCAGCTGGTCGGTTAACACTGAAGCTTTCTTT	CASSWSVNTEAFF
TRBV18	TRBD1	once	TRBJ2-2	TGTGCCAGCTCACCGGGACAGGGATCCGGGGAGCTGTTTTTT	CASSPGQGSGELFF